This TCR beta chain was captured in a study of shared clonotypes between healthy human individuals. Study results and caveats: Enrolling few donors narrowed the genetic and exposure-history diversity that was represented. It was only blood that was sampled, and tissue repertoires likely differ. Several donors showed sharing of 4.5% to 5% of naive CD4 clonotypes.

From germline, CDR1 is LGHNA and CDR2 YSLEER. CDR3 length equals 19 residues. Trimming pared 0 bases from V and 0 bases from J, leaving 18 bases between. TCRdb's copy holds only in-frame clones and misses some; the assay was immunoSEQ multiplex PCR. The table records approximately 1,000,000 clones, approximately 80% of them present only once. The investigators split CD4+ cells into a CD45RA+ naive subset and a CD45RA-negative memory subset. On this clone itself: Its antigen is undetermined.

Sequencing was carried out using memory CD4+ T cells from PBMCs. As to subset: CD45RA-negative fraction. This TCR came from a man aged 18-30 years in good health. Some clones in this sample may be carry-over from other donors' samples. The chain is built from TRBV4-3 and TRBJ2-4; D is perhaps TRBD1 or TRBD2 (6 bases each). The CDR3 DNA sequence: TGCGCCAGCAGCCAAGATCGGCGGGACATGAAACTAGCCAAAAACATTCAGTACTTC. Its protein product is CASSQDRRDMKLAKNIQYF.